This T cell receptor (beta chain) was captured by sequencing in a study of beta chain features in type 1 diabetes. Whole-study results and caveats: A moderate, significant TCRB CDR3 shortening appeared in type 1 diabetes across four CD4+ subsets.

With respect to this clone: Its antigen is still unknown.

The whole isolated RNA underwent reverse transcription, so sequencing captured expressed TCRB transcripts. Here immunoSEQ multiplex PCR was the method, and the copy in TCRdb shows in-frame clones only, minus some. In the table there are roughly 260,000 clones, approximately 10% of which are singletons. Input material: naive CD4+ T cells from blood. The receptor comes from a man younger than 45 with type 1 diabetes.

The CDR3 DNA follows: TGTGCCAGCAGTTACTCGAACGGGGATACAGATACGCAGTATTTT. Its protein is CASSYSNGDTDTQYF. The chain employs TRBV6-5 and TRBJ2-3; D might be TRBD2 (5 bases). Between the trimmed V and J ends, which lost 0 bases and 3 bases, there was a span of 10 bases. This CDR3 region has 15 residues. Germline loops: CDR1 MNHEY, CDR2 SVGAGI.